The entry below gives a single T cell receptor (beta chain) sequence along with its context. As yet, its antigen is unknown. The V gene's germline CDR1 is SNHLY and CDR2 FYNNEI. This CDR3 comprises 14 residues. Trimming pared 5 bases from V and 4 bases from J, leaving 14 bases between. This specimen comes from a study of CD8 T cells in ankylosing spondylitis. Using quantitative 5'-RACE with molecular barcodes, the authors made TCR beta libraries. TCRdb re-analysed the 5' RACE reads in MiXCR, keeping a single row per CDR3 protein. The table lists approximately 500,000 distinct CDR3 sequences, approximately 11% of them singletons. General study findings and limits: What appeared characteristic of ankylosing spondylitis blood was a TCR beta motif of fewer than ten highly homologous variants. Those disease-linked clones were CD8+; they were also relatively rare in peripheral blood. In synovial fluid and blood from reactive arthritis, some motif variants were previously reported. Matched synovial fluid from ankylosing spondylitis patients was reported to be enriched for disease-linked clones.

This receptor was identified in a male donor with ankylosing spondylitis. This rearrangement joins TRBV2 to TRBJ1-1, with D possibly matching TRBD1 (6 bases). Sequenced material: blood, either unsorted or a sorted T cell fraction (not recorded which). The DNA of the CDR3 is TGTGCCAGCAGTTCACCCGAACAGGGCACTGAAGCTTTCTTT. Its protein product is CASSSPEQGTEAFF.